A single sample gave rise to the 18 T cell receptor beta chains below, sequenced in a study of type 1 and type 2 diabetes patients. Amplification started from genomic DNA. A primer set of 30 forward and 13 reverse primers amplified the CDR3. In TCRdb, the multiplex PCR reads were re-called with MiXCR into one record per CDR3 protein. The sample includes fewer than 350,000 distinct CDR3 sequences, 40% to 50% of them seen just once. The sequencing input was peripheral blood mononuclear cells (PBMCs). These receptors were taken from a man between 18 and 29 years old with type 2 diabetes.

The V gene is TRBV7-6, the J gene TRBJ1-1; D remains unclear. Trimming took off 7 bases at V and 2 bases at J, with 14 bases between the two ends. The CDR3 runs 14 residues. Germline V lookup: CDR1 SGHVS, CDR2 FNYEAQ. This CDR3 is CASIPLEGNTEAFF. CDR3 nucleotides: TGTGCCAGCATCCCATTGGAGGGAAACACTGAAGCTTTCTTT.

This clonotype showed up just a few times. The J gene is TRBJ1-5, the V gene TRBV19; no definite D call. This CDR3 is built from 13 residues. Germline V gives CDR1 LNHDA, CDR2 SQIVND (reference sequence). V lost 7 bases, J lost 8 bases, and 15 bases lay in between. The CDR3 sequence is CASTTTFLEPQHF. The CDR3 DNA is TGTGCCAGTACCACGACATTCCTAGAGCCCCAGCATTTT.

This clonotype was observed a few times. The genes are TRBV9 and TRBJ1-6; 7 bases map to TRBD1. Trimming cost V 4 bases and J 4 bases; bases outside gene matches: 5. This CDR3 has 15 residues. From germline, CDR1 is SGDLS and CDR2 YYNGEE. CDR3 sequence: CASSTTGQYNSPLHF. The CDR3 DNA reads TGTGCCAGCAGCACAACGGGACAGTATAATTCACCCCTCCACTTT.

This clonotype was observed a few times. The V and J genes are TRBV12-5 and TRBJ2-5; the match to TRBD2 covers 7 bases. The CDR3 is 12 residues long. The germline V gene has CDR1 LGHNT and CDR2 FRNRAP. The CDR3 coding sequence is TGTGCCAGCAGGGAGGGATCTGAGACCCAGTACTTC. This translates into CASREGSETQYF.

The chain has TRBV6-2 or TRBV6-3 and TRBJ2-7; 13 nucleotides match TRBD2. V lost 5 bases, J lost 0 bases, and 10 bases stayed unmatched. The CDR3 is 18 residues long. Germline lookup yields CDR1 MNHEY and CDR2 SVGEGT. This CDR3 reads CASSPSGLAGPNSYEQYF. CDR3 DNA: TGTGCCAGCAGTCCCTCGGGACTAGCGGGGCCTAACTCCTACGAGCAGTACTTC.

CDR3 amino acids: CSARGRSSYNEQFF. DNA for the CDR3: TGCAGTGCTAGGGGCCGTAGCTCCTACAATGAGCAGTTCTTC. The chain carries TRBV20-1 and TRBJ2-1; D is uncertain. V dropped 3 bases and J dropped 0 bases, with 9 bases sitting between them. CDR1 and CDR2 (germline): DFQATT, SNEGSKA (reference sequence). The CDR3 runs 14 residues.

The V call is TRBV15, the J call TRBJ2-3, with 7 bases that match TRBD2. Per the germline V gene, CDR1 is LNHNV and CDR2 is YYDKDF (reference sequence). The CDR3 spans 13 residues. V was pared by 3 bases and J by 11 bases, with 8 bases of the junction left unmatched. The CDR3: CATSSAWGGGQYF. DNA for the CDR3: TGTGCCACCAGCAGCGCTTGGGGGGGAGGGCAGTATTTT.

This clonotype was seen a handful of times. In DNA, the CDR3 is TGTGCCAGCAGTCTAAGGGTGGAAAAACTGTTTTTT. Translation gives CASSLRVEKLFF. The V call is TRBV6-5, the J call TRBJ1-4; no clear D gene. The V gene lost 5 bases and the J gene lost 8 bases, with 9 bases spanning the gap. Germline V gene lookup returns CDR1 MNHEY and CDR2 SVGAGI. This CDR3 contains 12 residues.

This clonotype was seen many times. As DNA, the CDR3 is TGTGCCACACAAGCAGACACAACTAATGAAAAACTGTTTTTT. This translates into CATQADTTNEKLFF. This rearrangement joins TRBV2 to TRBJ1-4, with D hard to call. Germline assignment: CDR1 SNHLY and CDR2 FYNNEI. The CDR3 has 14 residues. The V end lost 10 bases, the J end lost 0 bases, and 12 bases lay between the germline ends.

CDR3 protein: CATSDPGTNTGELFF. The CDR3 bases are TGTGCCACCAGTGATCCCGGGACGAACACCGGGGAGCTGTTTTTT. The chain joins TRBV24-1 to TRBJ2-2; maybe TRBD2 (5 bases). Trimming left V 3 bases short and J 0 bases short, with 7 bases between. The length of the CDR3 is 15 residues. Germline-derived CDR1 and CDR2 are KGHDR and SFDVKD.

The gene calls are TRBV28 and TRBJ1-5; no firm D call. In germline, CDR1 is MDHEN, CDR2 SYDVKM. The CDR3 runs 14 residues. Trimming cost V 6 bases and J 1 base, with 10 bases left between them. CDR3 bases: TGTGCCAGCAGCCGTCAACCGAGCAATCAGCCCCAGCATTTT. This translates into CASSRQPSNQPQHF.

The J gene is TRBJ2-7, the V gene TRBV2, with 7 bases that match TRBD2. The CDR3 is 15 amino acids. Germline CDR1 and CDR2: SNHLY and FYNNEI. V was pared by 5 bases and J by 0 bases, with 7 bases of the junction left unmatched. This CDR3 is CASSPAGDSSYEQYF. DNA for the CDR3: TGTGCCAGCAGTCCGGCGGGAGACAGCTCCTACGAGCAGTACTTC.

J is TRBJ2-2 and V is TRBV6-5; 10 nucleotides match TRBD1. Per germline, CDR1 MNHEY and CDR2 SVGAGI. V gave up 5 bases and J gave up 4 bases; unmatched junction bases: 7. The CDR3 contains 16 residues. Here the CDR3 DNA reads TGTGCCAGCAGTCACGGGACAGGGGTTGGCACCGGGGAGCTGTTTTTT. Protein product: CASSHGTGVGTGELFF.

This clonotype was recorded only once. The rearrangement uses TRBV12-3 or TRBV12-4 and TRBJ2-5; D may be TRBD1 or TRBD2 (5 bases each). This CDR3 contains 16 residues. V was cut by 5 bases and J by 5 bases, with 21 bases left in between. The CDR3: CASSHPGTSERETQYF. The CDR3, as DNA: TGTGCCAGCAGTCATCCCGGGACCTCCGAAAGGGAGACCCAGTACTTC.

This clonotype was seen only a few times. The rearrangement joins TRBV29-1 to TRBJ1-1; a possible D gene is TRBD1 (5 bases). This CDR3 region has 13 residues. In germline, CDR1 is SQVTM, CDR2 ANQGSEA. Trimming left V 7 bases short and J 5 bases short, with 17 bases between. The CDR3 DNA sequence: TGCAGCGGGGGAGGGGTCGCGGGAACTGAAGCTTTCTTT. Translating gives CSGGGVAGTEAFF.

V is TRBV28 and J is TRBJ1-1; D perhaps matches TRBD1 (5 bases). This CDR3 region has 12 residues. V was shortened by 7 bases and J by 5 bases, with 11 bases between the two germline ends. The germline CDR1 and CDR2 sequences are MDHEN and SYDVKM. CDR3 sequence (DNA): TGTGCCAGCACAAGATACAGGACTGAAGCTTTCTTT. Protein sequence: CASTRYRTEAFF.

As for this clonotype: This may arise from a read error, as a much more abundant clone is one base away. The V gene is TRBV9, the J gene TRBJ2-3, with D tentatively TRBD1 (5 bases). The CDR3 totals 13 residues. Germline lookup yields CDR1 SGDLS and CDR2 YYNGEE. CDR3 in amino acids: CASSEGAGDTRYF. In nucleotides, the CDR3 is TGTGCCAGCAGTGAAGGGGCTGGAGATACGCGGTATTTT. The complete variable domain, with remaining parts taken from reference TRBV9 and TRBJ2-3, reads DSGVTQTPKHLITATGQRVTLRCSPRSGDLSVYWYQQSLDQGLQFLIQYYNGEERAKGNILERFSAQQFPDLHSELNLSSLELGDSALYFCASSEGAGDTRYFGPGTRLTVL.

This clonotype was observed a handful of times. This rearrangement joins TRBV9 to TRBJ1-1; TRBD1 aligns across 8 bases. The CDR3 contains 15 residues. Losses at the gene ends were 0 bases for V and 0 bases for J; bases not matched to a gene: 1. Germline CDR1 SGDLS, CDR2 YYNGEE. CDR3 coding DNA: TGTGCCAGCAGCGTAGGACAGGGGATGAACACTGAAGCTTTCTTT. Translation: CASSVGQGMNTEAFF.